The entry that follows covers one T cell receptor beta chain sequence. No antigen is known for it. The investigators collected lesional scalp punch biopsies and peripheral blood from alopecia areata patients. This sample is part of a study of CD8+ T cells in alopecia areata. Study summary: Patients in the treated group were given tofacitinib by mouth, 5 to 10 mg twice a day.

Extraction and reverse transcription of RNA yielded cDNA as the sequencing template. Sequencing used immunoSEQ multiplex PCR; TCRdb keeps in-frame clones, though not all of them. The sample lists about 120,000 clones, 35% to 40% seen once, with 3% to 3.5% in the top ten. Findings of the study overall: Higher clonality than in normal scalp was seen in lesional scalp, especially alopecia totalis/universalis.

The length of the CDR3 is 13 residues. Germline V CDR1 and CDR2: LGHNT, FRNRAP. The junction had 6 bases not matched to a gene; V was cut back by 4 bases and J by 7 bases. This chain joins TRBV12-5 and TRBJ1-1; TRBD1 matches 7 bases. The sample consisted of CD4+ T cells sorted from blood. The source of this sequence is a human donor with alopecia areata. The DNA for the CDR3 is TGTGCTAGTGGTTCCACCGGGACAGATGAAGCTTTCTTT. Protein sequence: CASGSTGTDEAFF.